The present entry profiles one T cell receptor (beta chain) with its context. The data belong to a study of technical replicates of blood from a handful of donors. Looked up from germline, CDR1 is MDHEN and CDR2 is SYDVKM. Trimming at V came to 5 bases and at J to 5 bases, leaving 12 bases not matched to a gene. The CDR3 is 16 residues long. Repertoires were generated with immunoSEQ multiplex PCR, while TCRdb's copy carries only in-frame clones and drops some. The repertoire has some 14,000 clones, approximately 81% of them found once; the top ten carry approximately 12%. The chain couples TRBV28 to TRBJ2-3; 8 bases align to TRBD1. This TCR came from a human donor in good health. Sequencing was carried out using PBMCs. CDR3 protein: CASSGADRAGGDTQYF. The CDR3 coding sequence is TGTGCCAGCAGTGGGGCGGACAGGGCTGGAGGAGATACGCAGTATTTT.